The 12 T cell receptor beta chains presented below share a single source sample, sequenced in a study of T cell responses to AZD1222 COVID-19 vaccine. Using immunoSEQ multiplex PCR, the repertoire was profiled, and TCRdb retains in-frame clones only, with some absent. The sample lists about 120,000 clones; 80% to 90% were seen once. The sample was peripheral blood, taken on day 0 of AZD1222 vaccination. Receptors were obtained from an adult in good health.

This clone was picked up one time. J is TRBJ2-7 and V is TRBV5-4, with 9 bases that match TRBD1. This CDR3 has 16 residues. The V gene's germline CDR1 is SGHNT and CDR2 YYREEE (reference sequence). The J segment lost 4 bases and the V segment lost 0 bases, leaving 8 bases of the junction unmatched. The CDR3 region has the DNA TGTGCCAGCAGCTTGGACAGGGGGCGCGTTGGGTACGAGCAGTACTTC. This sequence encodes CASSLDRGRVGYEQYF.

This sequence joins TRBV11-3 and TRBJ2-1; weak D call: TRBD2 (5 bases). This CDR3 is 13 amino acids long. Germline values: CDR1 SGHNT, CDR2 YENEEA. Between the trimmed V and J ends, which lost 5 bases and 6 bases, there was a span of 11 bases. CDR3 residues: CASSKDWGNEQFF. The CDR3 DNA follows: TGTGCCAGCAGCAAGGACTGGGGCAATGAGCAGTTCTTC.

This clone was counted once. This chain uses TRBV28 with TRBJ1-1; D call uncertain. CDR1 is MDHEN and CDR2 is SYDVKM in the germline V gene. Trimming took off 8 bases at V and 4 bases at J, with 17 bases between the two ends. The CDR3 totals 14 residues. The CDR3 DNA reads TGTGCCAGCCCCGCCCGGGGTCGAGGCACTGAAGCTTTCTTT. It translates to CASPARGRGTEAFF.

V is TRBV28 and J is TRBJ2-2; D remains unclear. Germline-derived CDR1 and CDR2 are MDHEN and SYDVKM. The CDR3 is 15 amino acids. Trimming stripped 4 bases from V and 4 bases from J, with 13 bases between. This CDR3 reads CASSSPIGLTGELFF. The CDR3 DNA reads as TGTGCCAGCAGTTCACCAATCGGCCTCACCGGGGAGCTGTTTTTT.

The CDR3 region is CASSMTAGLGPEAFF. The CDR3 DNA reads as TGTGCCAGTAGTATGACGGCAGGGTTGGGCCCGGAAGCTTTCTTT. The chain has TRBV19 and TRBJ1-1; a weak D match, TRBD1 (5 bases). CDR3 length equals 15 residues. Looked up from germline, CDR1 is LNHDA and CDR2 is SQIVND (reference sequence). Trimming cost V 3 bases and J 8 bases, with 19 bases left between them.

This rearrangement joins TRBV6-1 to TRBJ1-6; 7 bases match TRBD1. V shed 1 base, J shed 9 bases, and the junction held 6 bases outside the gene matches. The CDR3 loop spans 15 amino acids. Germline-derived CDR1 and CDR2 are MNHNS and SASEGT. In DNA form, the CDR3 reads TGTGCCAGCAGTGAAGAAGTACAGGGGTTTTCACCCCTCCACTTT. It is translated as CASSEEVQGFSPLHF.

The chain couples TRBV11-3 to TRBJ2-1, with 11 bases identical to TRBD1. This CDR3 region has 14 residues. Germline-derived CDR1 and CDR2 are SGHNT and YENEEA. With V trimmed by 5 bases and J by 8 bases, 5 bases remained unmatched. CDR3 nucleotides: TGTGCCAGCAGCAAGGGACAGGGGGGGGATGAGCAGTTCTTC. It translates to CASSKGQGGDEQFF.

This chain links TRBV9 with TRBJ2-1, with 10 nucleotides matching TRBD2. Trimming removed 0 bases from V and 6 bases from J; junction bases left unmatched: 3. Looked up from germline, CDR1 is SGDLS and CDR2 is YYNGEE. This CDR3 is 15 amino acids long. The CDR3 reads CASSVGTSGSNEQFF. DNA for the CDR3: TGTGCCAGCAGCGTAGGGACTAGCGGAAGCAATGAGCAGTTCTTC.

The chain uses TRBV9 and TRBJ2-1; D is undetermined. The CDR3 sequence is 12 residues long. V lost 0 bases and J lost 6, with 4 bases in between. Per germline, CDR1 SGDLS and CDR2 YYNGEE. The CDR3 DNA sequence: TGTGCCAGCAGCGTAGACTCCAATGAGCAGTTCTTC. It codes for CASSVDSNEQFF.

The table lists this clone with a count of one. The genes are TRBV19 and TRBJ2-2; 9 bases map to TRBD2. V shed 6 bases, J shed 0 bases, and the junction held 20 bases outside the gene matches. Germline CDR1 reads LNHDA; CDR2 reads SQIVND (reference sequence). This CDR3 has 21 residues. The CDR3 nucleotides are TGTGCCAGTAGCCCCCGGTTCCAGCGGGAGGCACCTTTGGCGAACACCGGGGAGCTGTTTTTT. Translating gives CASSPRFQREAPLANTGELFF.

This clone occurred once. The DNA for the CDR3 is TGTGCCTGGAGTGCAGGGGAGAGTCAGCCCCAGCATTTT. Protein: CAWSAGESQPQHF. The chain is built from TRBV30 and TRBJ1-5, with a weak D call TRBD1 (6 bases). Germline values: CDR1 GTSNPN, CDR2 SVGIG (reference sequence). There are 13 residues in the CDR3. Trimming shortened V by 1 base and J by 6 bases, and 10 bases separated the two germline ends.

The chain is built from TRBV25-1 and TRBJ2-4, with TRBD1 matching over 10 bases. The CDR3 extends over 15 amino acids. J was trimmed by 8 bases and V by 5 bases; bases with no gene match: 9. Germline assignment: CDR1 MGHDK and CDR2 SYGVNS. CDR3 protein: CASSFTGTGDDIQYF. CDR3 coding DNA: TGTGCCAGCAGTTTTACGGGGACAGGGGACGACATTCAGTACTTC.